The 16 T cell receptor beta chains presented below share a single source sample, sequenced in a study of T cell responses to AZD1222 COVID-19 vaccine. The assay was immunoSEQ multiplex PCR, and TCRdb's table has in-frame clones only and misses some. Here the sample spans some 70,000 clones, around 82% being singletons. The sequences come from peripheral blood, collected on day 0 of AZD1222 vaccination. These receptors were obtained from an adult in good health.

This clone has only one observation. The rearrangement links TRBV29-1 to TRBJ2-7; D possibly corresponds to TRBD1 (7 bases). CDR1 is SQVTM and CDR2 is ANQGSEA in the germline V gene. The CDR3 covers 12 residues. Deletions cut 4 bases from V and 3 bases from J, with 10 bases between. The CDR3 nucleotides are TGCAGCGTTGGCGGGACAGTCTACGAGCAGTACTTC. It specifies CSVGGTVYEQYF.

This clone turned up a few times. V gene TRBV15 combines with J gene TRBJ1-3; D may be TRBD1 (6 bases). Germline-derived CDR1 and CDR2 are LNHNV and YYDKDF (reference sequence). Trimming took 1 base from V and 4 from J, leaving 14 bases between them. The CDR3 contains 16 residues. This CDR3 reads CATSRVQGPEGNTIYF. CDR3 nucleotide sequence: TGTGCCACCAGCAGAGTACAGGGCCCTGAAGGAAACACCATATATTTT.

This sequence joins TRBV7-9 and TRBJ2-1, with unresolved D. The CDR3 contains 13 residues. Germline V gene sequence: CDR1 SEHNR, CDR2 FQNEAQ (reference sequence). Trimming pared 5 bases from V and 5 bases from J, leaving 10 bases between. For the CDR3, the DNA is TGTGCCAGCAGCCCGGTGGCCAACAATGAGCAGTTCTTC. It is translated as CASSPVANNEQFF.

This clone was seen a handful of times. The chain has TRBV9 and TRBJ1-5; perhaps TRBD1 as D (5 bases). Trimming removed 0 bases at V and 2 bases at J, with 9 bases between. Germline CDR1 is SGDLS and CDR2 is YYNGEE. This CDR3 comprises 15 residues. CDR3 residues: CASSVEGLGNQPQHF. For the CDR3, the DNA is TGTGCCAGCAGCGTAGAGGGGCTAGGCAATCAGCCCCAGCATTTT.

The chain is built from TRBV5-1 and TRBJ2-1; D possibly corresponds to TRBD2 (6 bases). The CDR3 covers 14 residues. The germline V and J ends were trimmed by 7 bases and 13 bases, with 24 bases remaining between them. Germline assignment: CDR1 SGHRS and CDR2 YFSETQ. CDR3 loop: CASGPRDDTQIQFF. The CDR3 DNA is TGCGCCAGCGGGCCGCGGGACGACACACAAATTCAGTTCTTC.

This clone was observed once. This chain uses TRBV28 with TRBJ1-4; TRBD1 aligns across 7 bases. The CDR3 has 18 residues. The trim removed 5 bases at V and 0 bases at J, leaving 12 bases unmatched. Germline V CDR1 and CDR2: MDHEN, SYDVKM. The CDR3 loop reads CASSLPGAGGPTNEKLFF. CDR3 nucleotide sequence: TGTGCCAGCAGTCTACCCGGGGCAGGGGGACCAACTAATGAAAAACTGTTTTTT.

This sequence joins TRBV19 and TRBJ1-2, with D perhaps TRBD1 (6 bases). V lost 7 bases to trimming and J lost 8 bases, with 20 bases between them. The CDR3 consists of 14 residues. Looked up from germline, CDR1 is LNHDA and CDR2 is SQIVND (reference sequence). The CDR3 here is CASNLMTGLGGYTF. The CDR3, as DNA: TGTGCCAGTAACCTCATGACAGGACTCGGGGGCTACACCTTC.

The J gene is TRBJ2-4, the V gene TRBV12-5; possibly TRBD1 for D (5 bases). Trimming pared 1 base from V and 12 bases from J, leaving 7 bases between. The CDR3 sequence is 11 residues long. Germline lookup yields CDR1 LGHNT and CDR2 FRNRAP. Written as DNA, the CDR3 is TGTGCTAGTGGTTTGGCAAGGGGTCAGTACTTC. Amino acid sequence: CASGLARGQYF.

The chain has TRBV6-1 and TRBJ1-5; 7 bases match TRBD1. The CDR3 contains 15 residues. V dropped 0 bases and J dropped 7; count of bases not matched to a gene: 6. Germline lookup yields CDR1 MNHNS and CDR2 SASEGT. CDR3 amino acids: CASSEARTGRQPQHF. DNA for the CDR3: TGTGCCAGCAGTGAAGCTCGGACAGGAAGGCAGCCCCAGCATTTT.

This clone was counted between two and nine times. This chain connects TRBV7-9 to TRBJ1-2, with D uncertain. V was trimmed by 1 base and J by 8 bases, leaving 17 bases between them. The CDR3 is made up of 15 amino acids. Germline V CDR1 and CDR2: SEHNR, FQNEAQ (reference sequence). This chain's CDR3 is CASSLDAGQRQGYTF. The CDR3 DNA reads TGTGCCAGCAGCTTAGATGCGGGCCAGCGTCAGGGCTACACCTTC.

This chain connects TRBV19 to TRBJ2-4; 9 bases are shared with TRBD1. The germline V gene encodes CDR1 LNHDA and CDR2 SQIVND (reference sequence). The V segment lost 3 bases and the J segment 1 base; nucleotides outside the gene matches: 16. The CDR3 length is 20 residues. The CDR3 region is CASSIELPGTGNLAKNIQYF. Written as DNA, the CDR3 is TGTGCCAGTAGTATTGAATTACCCGGGACAGGGAACTTGGCCAAAAACATTCAGTACTTC.

V gene TRBV7-2 combines with J gene TRBJ1-2; D not resolved. Germline CDR1 SGHTA, CDR2 FQGNSA. With 5 bases removed from V and 4 bases from J, the gap between germline ends came to 26 bases. The CDR3 contains 18 residues. This chain's CDR3 is CASSTGPSGLTRSYGYTF. The CDR3, as DNA: TGTGCCAGCAGCACCGGACCCTCTGGCCTCACCCGATCCTATGGCTACACCTTC.

In nucleotides, the CDR3 is TGTGCCAGCAGTGACAGGGAGAGTTTCAATGAGCAGTTCTTC. Its protein is CASSDRESFNEQFF. The chain uses TRBV11-3 and TRBJ2-1; 7 positions match TRBD1. V lost 6 bases to trimming and J lost 6 bases; unmatched junction nucleotides: 8. CDR3 size: 14 residues. CDR1 and CDR2 from the germline V gene are SGHNT and YENEEA.

The chain has TRBV7-3 and TRBJ1-6; D perhaps matches TRBD1 (5 bases). CDR3 length equals 16 residues. Trimming took off 5 bases at V and 6 bases at J, with 17 bases between the two ends. Germline CDR1 and CDR2: SGHTA and FQGTGA. CDR3 DNA sequence: TGTGCCAGCAGCAGCGGGGGTACAGCGATTAATTCACCCCTCCACTTT. Translated: CASSSGGTAINSPLHF.

This sequence joins TRBV5-1 and TRBJ1-1; no clear D. CDR3 length equals 14 residues. Trimming cost V 1 base and J 0 bases, with 7 bases left between them. Germline V CDR1 and CDR2: SGHRS, YFSETQ. CDR3 sequence: CASSLIGMNTEAFF. As DNA, the CDR3 is TGCGCCAGCAGCTTGATCGGGATGAACACTGAAGCTTTCTTT.

The J gene is TRBJ1-3, the V gene TRBV2; no clear D gene. Germline-derived CDR1 and CDR2 are SNHLY and FYNNEI. With 3 bases removed from V and 4 bases from J, the gap between germline ends came to 13 bases. This CDR3 has 15 residues. The CDR3, as DNA: TGTGCCAGCAGTGAGAGCCCCAGCGCCGGAAACACCATATATTTT. Protein sequence: CASSESPSAGNTIYF.